This entry lists 23 T cell receptor beta chains sequenced from one sample in a study of T cell responses to AZD1222 COVID-19 vaccine. Clones were sequenced by immunoSEQ multiplex PCR, and TCRdb holds only the in-frame ones, with some missing. The sample includes 25,000 to 35,000 clones, about 93% of them seen just once. Material: peripheral blood, obtained on day 0 of AZD1222 vaccination. The receptors derive from an adult in good health.

The chain joins TRBV10-1 to TRBJ2-7; 8 bases line up with TRBD2. The CDR3 is 15 residues long. Germline V gene sequence: CDR1 WNHNN, CDR2 SYGVQD (reference sequence). The V segment lost 5 bases and the J segment 4 bases; nucleotides outside the gene matches: 10. The CDR3 is CASSSGGPSVYEQYF. In DNA form, the CDR3 reads TGCGCCAGCAGTAGCGGGGGCCCGTCGGTGTACGAGCAGTACTTC.

This chain uses TRBV10-2 with TRBJ2-2; D call uncertain. V was shortened by 4 bases and J by 3 bases, with 9 bases between the two germline ends. The CDR3 consists of 14 residues. Germline values: CDR1 WSHSY, CDR2 SAAADI. Written as DNA, the CDR3 is TGCGCCAGCAGTGTGAAGCCGGACACCGGGGAGCTGTTTTTT. Amino acid sequence: CASSVKPDTGELFF.

The chain recombines TRBV18 with TRBJ2-7, with 12 bases fitting TRBD1. This CDR3 has 14 amino acids. Germline CDR1 is KGHSH and CDR2 is LQKENI. Trimming took 7 bases from V and 6 from J; bases not matched to a gene: 7. The CDR3 sequence is CASFSGQGAIEQYF. The CDR3 DNA reads TGTGCCAGCTTCTCGGGACAGGGGGCGATCGAGCAGTACTTC.

This chain uses TRBV10-2 with TRBJ1-4; 10 bases fit TRBD1. Germline V gene lookup returns CDR1 WSHSY and CDR2 SAAADI. J lost 8 bases, V lost 1 base, and 10 bases had no gene match. This CDR3 spans 17 amino acids. The DNA of the CDR3 is TGCGCCAGCAGTGAGTTCCCTTTGACAGGGGGCTACGAAAAACTGTTTTTT. This gives the protein CASSEFPLTGGYEKLFF.

CDR3 region: CASSVGGSSYTF. CDR3 coding DNA: TGTGCCAGCAGCGTAGGGGGGTCGAGCTACACCTTC. The chain has TRBV9 and TRBJ1-2, with a possible D match to TRBD1 (5 bases). Germline CDR1 reads SGDLS; CDR2 reads YYNGEE. The CDR3 spans 12 residues. Trimming cost V 0 bases and J 9 bases, with 9 bases left between them.

The V call is TRBV3-1 (or the pseudogene TRBV3-2), the J call TRBJ1-5; D is ambiguous. The germline gives CDR1 LGHDT, CDR2 YNNKEL (reference sequence). The CDR3 runs to 14 residues. Trimming removed 1 base at V and 4 bases at J, with 8 bases between. This CDR3 reads CASSQGTRNQPQHF. The CDR3 coding sequence is TGTGCCAGCAGCCAAGGGACCAGGAATCAGCCCCAGCATTTT.

This chain uses TRBV11-2 with TRBJ1-2; 8 nucleotides agree with TRBD1. The V gene end was trimmed by 3 bases and the J gene end by 2 bases; junction bases not matched to a gene: 5. Per germline, CDR1 SGHAT and CDR2 FQNNGV. The CDR3 is made up of 15 amino acids. The CDR3 protein is CASSLTGVENYGYTF. The CDR3 DNA sequence: TGTGCCAGCAGCTTGACAGGGGTAGAAAACTATGGCTACACCTTC.

This chain uses TRBV27 with TRBJ1-2, with 10 bases lining up with TRBD1. Unmatched junction bases numbered 10, after V lost 6 bases and J lost 0 bases. Germline-derived CDR1 and CDR2 are MNHEY and SMNVEV (reference sequence). CDR3 length: 17 amino acids. The CDR3: CASSRLRQGASNYGYTF. The CDR3 nucleotides read TGTGCCAGCAGCCGACTTCGACAGGGGGCATCTAACTATGGCTACACCTTC.

The gene calls are TRBV3-1 (or the pseudogene TRBV3-2) and TRBJ2-6, with D perhaps TRBD1 or TRBD2 (5 bases each). Deletions cut 4 bases from V and 0 bases from J, with 10 bases between. Germline assignment: CDR1 LGHDT and CDR2 YNNKEL (reference sequence). This CDR3 has 16 residues. CDR3 sequence reads: CASSPGPNSGANVLTF. Here the CDR3 DNA reads TGTGCCAGCAGCCCGGGACCCAACTCTGGGGCCAACGTCCTGACTTTC.

The chain carries TRBV5-6 and TRBJ1-5; D gene ambiguous. The ends were cut back, 3 bases at V and 2 bases at J, with 6 bases in the middle. This CDR3 has 13 residues. The germline gives CDR1 SGHDT, CDR2 YYEEEE. CDR3 bases: TGTGCCAGCAGCTCGATGGGCAATCAGCCCCAGCATTTT. It translates to CASSSMGNQPQHF.

The chain couples TRBV9 to TRBJ2-1; 9 nucleotides align to TRBD2. This CDR3 comprises 18 residues. J lost 0 bases, V lost 0 bases, and 7 bases had no gene match. The germline V gene encodes CDR1 SGDLS and CDR2 YYNGEE. This chain's CDR3 is CASSVVGTSRSSYNEQFF. The CDR3 DNA sequence: TGTGCCAGCAGCGTAGTGGGGACTAGCAGGAGCTCCTACAATGAGCAGTTCTTC.

The CDR3 DNA follows: TGTGCCAGCAGTCCCCGAGGGGGCAACAATGAGCAGTTCTTC. Amino acids: CASSPRGGNNEQFF. This sequence joins TRBV6-6 and TRBJ2-1; 7 positions match TRBD1. The ends lost 5 bases at V and 5 bases at J; junction bases unmatched: 6. The germline V gene encodes CDR1 MNHNY and CDR2 SVGAGI (reference sequence). This CDR3 spans 14 amino acids.

This clone was seen only once. As DNA, the CDR3 is TGTGCCAGCAGCGTGACTAGCGGACCTTACAATGAGCAGTTCTTC. Translation: CASSVTSGPYNEQFF. This sequence joins TRBV7-9 and TRBJ2-1; 9 nucleotides match TRBD2. After removal of 5 bases from V and 4 bases from J, the junction contained 6 bases not matched to a gene. This CDR3 contains 15 residues. The germline V gene has CDR1 SEHNR and CDR2 FQNEAQ (reference sequence).

This clone was detected a few times. This chain connects TRBV4-3 to TRBJ2-1; 11 bases align to TRBD1. Germline V gene sequence: CDR1 LGHNA, CDR2 YSLEER. CDR3 length: 16 residues. V gave up 0 bases and J gave up 4 bases; unmatched junction bases: 2. The CDR3 nucleotides read TGCGCCAGCAGCCAAGAGGGGACAGGGGGTTACAATGAGCAGTTCTTC. Amino acids: CASSQEGTGGYNEQFF.

The CDR3 is CATGGAGVFQPQHF. Written as DNA, the CDR3 is TGTGCCACCGGCGGGGCAGGGGTATTCCAGCCCCAGCATTTT. This chain uses TRBV27 with TRBJ1-5, with D tentatively TRBD1 (6 bases). V was pared by 10 bases and J by 7 bases, with 20 bases between. The CDR3 has 14 residues. CDR1 and CDR2 (germline): MNHEY, SMNVEV (reference sequence).

The chain uses TRBV7-2 and TRBJ2-2, with D tentatively TRBD2 (5 bases). Trimming removed 3 bases from V and 2 bases from J, with 7 bases in between. Germline V gene lookup returns CDR1 SGHTA and CDR2 FQGNSA. The CDR3 covers 14 residues. This chain's CDR3 is CASSFGRNTGELFF. CDR3 coding DNA: TGTGCCAGCAGCTTTGGGAGAAACACCGGGGAGCTGTTTTTT.

V usage is TRBV15 and J usage is TRBJ1-2; 9 positions match TRBD1. Losses at the gene ends were 1 base for V and 8 bases for J; bases not matched to a gene: 5. The CDR3 totals 14 residues. Germline CDR1 and CDR2: LNHNV and YYDKDF (reference sequence). The CDR3 sequence is CATSRGRQGGGYTF. The CDR3 nucleotides are TGTGCCACCAGCAGAGGTCGACAGGGGGGAGGCTACACCTTC.

The count of this clone is one. The chain has TRBV6-5 and TRBJ1-2, with D perhaps matching TRBD1 (6 bases). CDR3 length: 13 amino acids. V was pared by 6 bases and J by 2 bases, with 10 bases between. Germline CDR1 reads MNHEY; CDR2 reads SVGAGI. The chain's CDR3 is CASSAGQNYGYTF. The DNA of the CDR3 is TGTGCCAGCAGCGCCGGACAGAACTATGGCTACACCTTC.

The rearrangement joins TRBV15 to TRBJ2-7, with D possibly being TRBD2 (5 bases). CDR1 is LNHNV, CDR2 YYDKDF, per germline (reference sequence). V was clipped by 3 bases and J by 3 bases, with 18 bases between them. The CDR3 length is 16 residues. CDR3: CATSSVEGLPDYEQYF. CDR3 sequence (DNA): TGTGCCACCAGCAGTGTAGAGGGCCTCCCGGACTACGAGCAGTACTTC.

This clone is medium-sized (0.01 to 0.1%) within its sample. The rearrangement joins TRBV4-2 to TRBJ1-6; 10 nucleotides line up with TRBD1. Trimming at V came to 2 bases and at J to 10 bases, leaving 5 bases not matched to a gene. This CDR3 has 15 amino acids. Per germline, CDR1 LGHNA and CDR2 YNFKEQ. CDR3 amino acids: CASSQRQGARSPLHF. In DNA, the CDR3 is TGTGCCAGCAGCCAAAGACAGGGGGCGCGGTCACCCCTCCACTTT.

The V call is TRBV9, the J call TRBJ2-2; D gene uncertain. The CDR3 is 11 amino acids. V was trimmed by 0 bases and J by 6 bases, leaving 0 bases between them. In germline, CDR1 is SGDLS, CDR2 YYNGEE. The CDR3 region has the DNA TGTGCCAGCAGCGTAGCCGGGGAGCTGTTTTTT. Residues: CASSVAGELFF.

The chain couples TRBV7-9 to TRBJ1-6; D is unclear. The germline V gene encodes CDR1 SEHNR and CDR2 FQNEAQ (reference sequence). With 5 bases removed from V and 4 bases from J, the gap between germline ends came to 6 bases. The CDR3 sequence is 13 residues long. CDR3 sequence: CASSHQYNSPLHF. The CDR3 bases are TGTGCCAGCAGCCATCAGTATAATTCACCCCTCCACTTT. The full variable domain, its missing parts supplied by reference TRBV7-9 and TRBJ1-6, is DTGVSQNPRHKITKRGQNVTFRCDPISEHNRLYWYRQTLGQGPEFLTYFQNEAQLEKSRLLSDRFSAERPKGSFSTLEIQRTEQGDSAMYLCASSHQYNSPLHFGNGTRLTVT.

The gene calls are TRBV19 and TRBJ2-6; TRBD1 matches at 10 bases. V lost 6 bases to trimming and J lost 2 bases; unmatched junction nucleotides: 13. The CDR3 contains 19 residues. CDR1 and CDR2 from the germline V gene are LNHDA and SQIVND (reference sequence). In nucleotides, the CDR3 is TGTGCCAGTAGCCGGGACAGGGGTCCGCCTATCCCTGGGGCCAACGTCCTGACTTTC. It codes for CASSRDRGPPIPGANVLTF.